This passage covers 27 T cell receptor beta chains from one sample sequenced in a study of shared clonotypes between healthy human individuals. As defined, naive CD8 cells were CD45RO-negative and positively selected for CCR7, with terminally differentiated effector memory CD45RA+ cells excluded. Some clones are missing from TCRdb's copy, which holds only in-frame ones; the method was immunoSEQ multiplex PCR. The repertoire holds just over 2,000,000 clones, with roughly 94% as singletons. The specimen was naive CD8+ T cells sorted from blood. These TCRs come from a man aged 18 to 30 in good health.

The chain recombines TRBV6-1 with TRBJ2-5; 8 nucleotides align to TRBD1. This CDR3 has 14 amino acids. Germline V CDR1 and CDR2: MNHNS, SASEGT. V shed 7 bases and J 1 base; nucleotides not matched to a gene: 5. As DNA, the CDR3 is TGTGCCAGCATCGGACAGGGAAGCCAAGAGACCCAGTACTTC. Translated: CASIGQGSQETQYF.

This chain connects TRBV11-1 to TRBJ1-2, with 10 bases matching TRBD1. The CDR3 is made up of 14 amino acids. CDR1 is SGHAT, CDR2 FQDESV, per germline (reference sequence). After removal of 5 bases from V and 6 bases from J, the junction contained 6 bases not matched to a gene. CDR3 loop: CASSRIGTGDGYTF. CDR3 in DNA: TGTGCCAGCAGCCGAATCGGGACAGGGGATGGCTACACCTTC.

The sample holds one count of this clone. The chain links TRBV10-2 to TRBJ2-7; maybe TRBD1 (6 bases). There are 13 residues in the CDR3. Trimming removed 6 bases at V and 2 bases at J, with 11 bases between. Germline assignment: CDR1 WSHSY and CDR2 SAAADI. In nucleotides, the CDR3 is TGCGCCAGCAGCGACAGGAGCCCCTACGAGCAGTACTTC. This translates into CASSDRSPYEQYF.

This chain joins TRBV4-1 and TRBJ2-7; no firm D call. Trimming pared 9 bases from V and 3 bases from J, leaving 15 bases between. Germline values: CDR1 MGHRA, CDR2 YSYEKL. The CDR3 spans 13 residues. The CDR3: CASASRTGYEQYF. The CDR3 DNA follows: TGCGCCAGTGCGTCGAGGACGGGCTACGAGCAGTACTTC.

The chain links TRBV7-9 to TRBJ2-7, with 9 nucleotides matching TRBD2. The ends lost 5 bases at V and 2 bases at J; junction bases unmatched: 4. Germline V gene data show CDR1 as SEHNR and CDR2 as FQNEAQ (reference sequence). This CDR3 contains 14 residues. The CDR3 loop reads CASSQTSGTYEQYF. For the CDR3, the DNA is TGTGCCAGCAGCCAGACTAGCGGCACCTACGAGCAGTACTTC.

The gene calls are TRBV21-1 and TRBJ2-7; TRBD1 was called by the table and not checked on the DNA. TRBV21-1 is a pseudogene. This CDR3 region has 14 residues. The CDR3 loop is CASSKGQGMGEQYF. CDR3 DNA sequence: TGTGCCAGCAGCAAGGGACAGGGGATGGGGGAGCAGTACTTC.

This sequence joins TRBV6-1 and TRBJ2-7; 9 nucleotides line up with TRBD1. V was clipped by 10 bases and J by 6 bases; unmatched bases: 10. The CDR3 has 13 amino acids. CDR1 MNHNS and CDR2 SASEGT come from the germline V gene. CDR3 protein: CATAGTGSSEQYF. The CDR3 DNA sequence: TGTGCCACCGCCGGGACAGGGTCGTCCGAGCAGTACTTC.

About this clone: The same CDR3 is also encoded by other DNA sequences in this sample. The chain has TRBV7-9 and TRBJ2-7, with D perhaps matching TRBD1 or TRBD2 (5 bases each). The CDR3 runs to 13 residues. V dropped 3 bases and J dropped 3 bases, with 9 bases sitting between them. The germline CDR1 and CDR2 sequences are SEHNR and FQNEAQ (reference sequence). This chain's CDR3 is CASSFTGHYEQYF. In DNA form, the CDR3 reads TGTGCCAGCAGCTTTACGGGGCACTACGAGCAGTACTTC. Complete variable domain (other parts from reference TRBV7-9 and TRBJ2-7): DTGVSQNPRHKITKRGQNVTFRCDPISEHNRLYWYRQTLGQGPEFLTYFQNEAQLEKSRLLSDRFSAERPKGSFSTLEIQRTEQGDSAMYLCASSFTGHYEQYFGPGTRLTVT.

CDR3 sequence (DNA): TGTGCCAGCAGCTTCTTAGCGTCACCCCTCAATGAGCAGTTCTTC. It translates to CASSFLASPLNEQFF. The chain couples TRBV9 to TRBJ2-1, with D perhaps matching TRBD2 (5 bases). The CDR3 consists of 15 residues. The V gene lost 4 bases and the J gene lost 6 bases, with 17 bases spanning the gap. Germline CDR1 reads SGDLS; CDR2 reads YYNGEE.

This clone was seen a single time. The chain links TRBV5-5 to TRBJ2-7; a weak D match, TRBD1 (6 bases). Trimming stripped 0 bases from V and 0 bases from J, with 10 bases between. The CDR3 is 15 amino acids. Germline CDR1 and CDR2: SGHKS and YYEKEE (reference sequence). The DNA of the CDR3 is TGTGCCAGCAGCTTGGAGAACAGGGTCTCCTACGAGCAGTACTTC. Translating gives CASSLENRVSYEQYF.

The chain links TRBV2 to TRBJ2-1; TRBD2 matches 8 bases. Germline V gene sequence: CDR1 SNHLY, CDR2 FYNNEI. The CDR3 has 15 amino acids. The V and J ends lost 4 bases and 4 bases, in that order; junction bases with no gene match: 6. The CDR3 loop reads CASSGTTSAYNEQFF. The CDR3 DNA reads TGTGCCAGCAGTGGGACGACTAGCGCTTACAATGAGCAGTTCTTC.

The J gene is TRBJ2-7, the V gene TRBV30; TRBD1 matches at 8 bases. CDR1 and CDR2 from the germline V gene are GTSNPN and SVGIG (reference sequence). Trimming cost V 2 bases and J 5 bases; bases outside gene matches: 17. This CDR3 comprises 17 residues. The CDR3 protein is CAWSSQGAGSYRDEQYF. CDR3 bases: TGTGCCTGGAGTAGCCAGGGGGCTGGTTCATATCGGGACGAGCAGTACTTC.

This chain connects TRBV4-2 to TRBJ2-5; TRBD2 aligns across 7 bases. From germline, CDR1 is LGHNA and CDR2 YNFKEQ. This CDR3 spans 15 amino acids. V lost 1 base and J lost 5; bases outside the gene matches: 7. The CDR3 is CASSQVETSEETQYF. DNA of the CDR3: TGTGCCAGCAGCCAAGTAGAAACTAGCGAGGAGACCCAGTACTTC.

This clone showed up just a few times. The same CDR3 can be traced to other DNA sequences in this sample. The chain couples TRBV4-1 to TRBJ1-1; D might be TRBD1 (5 bases). CDR1 is MGHRA, CDR2 YSYEKL, per germline. CDR3 length: 13 residues. V gave up 1 base and J gave up 4 bases, with 7 bases separating them. The CDR3 reads CASSQVGATEAFF. CDR3 coding DNA: TGCGCCAGCAGCCAAGTTGGGGCCACTGAAGCTTTCTTT.

V gene TRBV13 combines with J gene TRBJ2-5, with D unresolved. Trimming pared 5 bases from V and 5 bases from J, leaving 12 bases between. Germline V gene sequence: CDR1 PRHDT, CDR2 FYEKMQ (reference sequence). This CDR3 spans 13 amino acids. The CDR3 nucleotides are TGTGCCAGCAGCCAAGAAACGACGGAGACCCAGTACTTC. This encodes CASSQETTETQYF. Complete variable domain (other parts from reference TRBV13 and TRBJ2-5): AAGVIQSPRHLIKEKRETATLKCYPIPRHDTVYWYQQGPGQDPQFLISFYEKMQSDKGSIPDRFSAQQFSDYHSELNMSSLELGDSALYFCASSQETTETQYFGPGTRLLVL.

About this clone itself: At the DNA level, this CDR3 is encoded by other sequences in the same sample as well. The J gene is TRBJ2-2, the V gene TRBV4-1; no firm D call. The CDR3 spans 12 residues. Looked up from germline, CDR1 is MGHRA and CDR2 is YSYEKL. The V end lost 3 bases, the J end lost 7 bases, and 6 bases lay between the germline ends. For the CDR3, the DNA is TGCGCCAGCAGCCAGGTTCGCGGGGAGCTGTTTTTT. Its translation: CASSQVRGELFF.

About this clone: Other DNA variants within this sample encode the same CDR3. The chain carries TRBV27 and TRBJ2-1, with D tentatively TRBD2 (5 bases). From germline, CDR1 is MNHEY and CDR2 SMNVEV (reference sequence). The CDR3 is 13 amino acids. V lost 8 bases and J 0 bases, leaving 8 bases between the germline ends. CDR3 loop: CASGESSYNEQFF. CDR3 nucleotides: TGTGCCAGCGGGGAGAGCTCCTACAATGAGCAGTTCTTC.

On this clone: At one boundary the junction diverges from the germline segment, which might be a read error. This rearrangement joins TRBV19 to TRBJ1-4, with 9 positions matching TRBD1. Germline CDR1 reads LNHDA; CDR2 reads SQIVND (reference sequence). This CDR3 is built from 15 residues. As DNA, the CDR3 is TGTGCCTGTAGTATCCAGGGACAGGGAGGCGAAAAACTGTTTTTT. It encodes CACSIQGQGGEKLFF.

J is TRBJ2-7 and V is TRBV4-1, with TRBD1 matching over 9 bases. J lost 5 bases, V lost 4 bases, and 9 bases had no gene match. Germline values: CDR1 MGHRA, CDR2 YSYEKL. CDR3 length equals 15 residues. CDR3 sequence (DNA): TGCGCCAGCAGCCTTGGGACAGGGTTGGTCGACGAGCAGTACTTC. Its protein product is CASSLGTGLVDEQYF.

The chain uses TRBV9 and TRBJ2-2, with 13 nucleotides matching TRBD2. J gave up 4 bases and V 1 base, and 4 bases lay outside the gene matches. The CDR3 extends over 17 amino acids. Germline V gene data show CDR1 as SGDLS and CDR2 as YYNGEE. The CDR3 DNA is TGTGCCAGCAGCGTACGAGGACTAGCGGGAGCCACCGGGGAGCTGTTTTTT. This codes for CASSVRGLAGATGELFF.

The sample holds a few counts of this clone. The chain combines TRBV27 with TRBJ1-5, with TRBD1 as a possible D gene (5 bases). The germline V gene has CDR1 MNHEY and CDR2 SMNVEV (reference sequence). This CDR3 spans 14 amino acids. V lost 7 bases, J lost 6 bases, and 16 bases lay in between. The CDR3 sequence is CASIAQAGGQPQHF. The CDR3 region has the DNA TGTGCCAGCATCGCGCAGGCCGGGGGTCAGCCCCAGCATTTT.

The rearrangement uses TRBV7-9 and TRBJ2-2, with D perhaps matching TRBD2 (5 bases). CDR1 and CDR2 (germline): SEHNR, FQNEAQ (reference sequence). CDR3 size: 14 residues. V lost 2 bases to trimming and J lost 5 bases, with 9 bases between them. CDR3 amino acids: CASSLWETTGELFF. CDR3 nucleotide sequence: TGTGCCAGCAGCTTATGGGAGACTACCGGGGAGCTGTTTTTT.

The chain employs TRBV14 and TRBJ2-1, with a tentative D call TRBD2 (6 bases). Germline assignment: CDR1 SGHDN and CDR2 FVKESK. Between the trimmed V and J ends, which lost 4 bases and 7 bases, there was a span of 14 bases. The CDR3 runs 14 residues. For the CDR3, the DNA is TGTGCCAGCAGCCTTCCCGGGACTCAGAATGAGCAGTTCTTC. This translates into CASSLPGTQNEQFF. Combining the CDR3 with reference TRBV14 and TRBJ2-1 gives the whole variable domain EAGVTQFPSHSVIEKGQTVTLRCDPISGHDNLYWYRRVMGKEIKFLLHFVKESKQDESGMPNNRFLAERTGGTYSTLKVQPAELEDSGVYFCASSLPGTQNEQFFGPGTRLTVL.

Note on this clone: Additional DNA sequences in this sample encode the identical CDR3. The chain has TRBV27 and TRBJ2-7, with 12 nucleotides matching TRBD1. Germline lookup yields CDR1 MNHEY and CDR2 SMNVEV (reference sequence). The CDR3 consists of 14 residues. V was clipped by 6 bases and J by 6 bases; unmatched bases: 6. CDR3 nucleotides: TGTGCCAGCAGCCCCGGGACAGGGGGCGTCGAGCAGTACTTC. It yields the protein CASSPGTGGVEQYF.

The chain uses TRBV7-9 and TRBJ1-2, with 10 bases fitting TRBD1. This CDR3 has 14 amino acids. V gave up 5 bases and J gave up 3 bases; unmatched junction bases: 3. Germline CDR1 reads SEHNR; CDR2 reads FQNEAQ (reference sequence). The chain's CDR3 is CASSQGTGDYGYTF. CDR3 bases: TGTGCCAGCAGCCAGGGGACAGGGGACTATGGCTACACCTTC.

The chain recombines TRBV6-6 with TRBJ1-2, with TRBD1 identical over 7 bases. V was clipped by 6 bases and J by 3 bases; unmatched bases: 10. This CDR3 contains 15 residues. Germline values: CDR1 MNHNY, CDR2 SVGAGI (reference sequence). In DNA, the CDR3 is TGTGCCAGCAGCTCAAACGACAGGGACTACTATGGCTACACCTTC. Its protein is CASSSNDRDYYGYTF.

This CDR3 reads CAISPSDGEGNEQYF. Here the CDR3 DNA reads TGTGCCATCAGCCCTAGCGATGGGGAGGGGAACGAGCAGTACTTC. The chain employs TRBV10-3 and TRBJ2-7, with TRBD2 matching over 7 bases. Germline V gene lookup returns CDR1 ENHRY and CDR2 SYGVKD. This CDR3 contains 15 residues. V was pared by 6 bases and J by 5 bases, with 13 bases of the junction left unmatched.